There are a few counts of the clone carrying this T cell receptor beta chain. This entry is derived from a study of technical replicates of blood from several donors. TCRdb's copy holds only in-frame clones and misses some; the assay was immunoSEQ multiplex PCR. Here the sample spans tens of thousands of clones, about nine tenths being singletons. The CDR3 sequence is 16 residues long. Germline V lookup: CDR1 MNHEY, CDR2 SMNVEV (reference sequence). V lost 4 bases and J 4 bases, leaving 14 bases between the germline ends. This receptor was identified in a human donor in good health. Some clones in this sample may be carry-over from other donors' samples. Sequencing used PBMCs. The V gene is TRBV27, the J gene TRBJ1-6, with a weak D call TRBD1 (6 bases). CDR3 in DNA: TGTGCCAGCAGTTCGACCGACAGGCGGTATAATTCACCCCTCCACTTT. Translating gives CASSSTDRRYNSPLHF.